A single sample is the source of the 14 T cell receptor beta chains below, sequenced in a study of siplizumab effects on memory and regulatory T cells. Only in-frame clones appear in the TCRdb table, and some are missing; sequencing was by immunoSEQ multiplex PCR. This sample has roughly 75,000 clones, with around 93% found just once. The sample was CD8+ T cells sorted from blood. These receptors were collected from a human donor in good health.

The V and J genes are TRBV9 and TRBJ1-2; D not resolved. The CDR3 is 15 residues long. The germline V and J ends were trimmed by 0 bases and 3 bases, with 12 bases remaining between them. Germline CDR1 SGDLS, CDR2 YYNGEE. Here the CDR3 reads CASSVEAASDYGYTF. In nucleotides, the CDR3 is TGTGCCAGCAGCGTAGAAGCCGCCTCGGACTATGGCTACACCTTC.

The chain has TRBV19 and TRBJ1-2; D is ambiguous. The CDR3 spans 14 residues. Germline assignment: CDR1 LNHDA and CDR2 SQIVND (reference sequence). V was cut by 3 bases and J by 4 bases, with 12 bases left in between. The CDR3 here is CASSILPGSYGYTF. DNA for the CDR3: TGTGCCAGTAGTATTTTGCCCGGGAGCTATGGCTACACCTTC. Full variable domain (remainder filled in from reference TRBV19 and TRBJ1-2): DGGITQSPKYLFRKEGQNVTLSCEQNLNHDAMYWYRQDPGQGLRLIYYSQIVNDFQKGDIAEGYSVSREKKESFPLTVTSAQKNPTAFYLCASSILPGSYGYTFGSGTRLTVV.

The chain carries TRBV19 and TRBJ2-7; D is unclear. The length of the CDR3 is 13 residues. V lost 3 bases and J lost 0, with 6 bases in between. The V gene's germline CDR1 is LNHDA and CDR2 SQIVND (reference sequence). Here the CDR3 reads CASSISPSYEQYF. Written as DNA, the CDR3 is TGTGCCAGTAGTATTTCACCCTCCTACGAGCAGTACTTC. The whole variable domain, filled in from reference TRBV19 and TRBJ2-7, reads DGGITQSPKYLFRKEGQNVTLSCEQNLNHDAMYWYRQDPGQGLRLIYYSQIVNDFQKGDIAEGYSVSREKKESFPLTVTSAQKNPTAFYLCASSISPSYEQYFGPGTRLTVT.

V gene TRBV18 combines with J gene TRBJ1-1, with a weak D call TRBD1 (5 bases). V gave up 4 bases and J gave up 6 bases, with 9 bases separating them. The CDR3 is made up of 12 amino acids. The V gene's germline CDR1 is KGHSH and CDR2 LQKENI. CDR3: CASSLRAPEAFF. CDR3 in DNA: TGTGCCAGCTCACTCAGGGCCCCTGAAGCTTTCTTT.

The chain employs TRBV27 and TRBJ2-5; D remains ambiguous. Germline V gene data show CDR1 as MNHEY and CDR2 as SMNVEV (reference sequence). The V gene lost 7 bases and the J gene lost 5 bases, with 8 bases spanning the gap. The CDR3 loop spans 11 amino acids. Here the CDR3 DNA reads TGTGCCAGCACCTACGGGGAGACCCAGTACTTC. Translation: CASTYGETQYF.

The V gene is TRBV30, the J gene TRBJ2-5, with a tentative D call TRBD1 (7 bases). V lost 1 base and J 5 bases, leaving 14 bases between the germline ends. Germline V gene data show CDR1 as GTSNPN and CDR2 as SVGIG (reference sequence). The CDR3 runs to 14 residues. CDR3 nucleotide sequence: TGTGCCTGGAGTGGCTCAGGGGGGCAGGAGACCCAGTACTTC. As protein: CAWSGSGGQETQYF.

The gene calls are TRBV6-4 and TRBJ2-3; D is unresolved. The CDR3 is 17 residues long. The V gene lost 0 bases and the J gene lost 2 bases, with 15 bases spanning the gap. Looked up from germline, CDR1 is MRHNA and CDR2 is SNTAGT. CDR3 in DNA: TGTGCCAGCAGTGACTCGACGGAAGGGCGTACCACAGATACGCAGTATTTT. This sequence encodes CASSDSTEGRTTDTQYF.

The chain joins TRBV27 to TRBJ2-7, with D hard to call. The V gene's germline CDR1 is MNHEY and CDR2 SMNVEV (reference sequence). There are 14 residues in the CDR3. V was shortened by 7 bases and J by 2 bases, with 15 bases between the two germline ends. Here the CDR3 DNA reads TGTGCCAGCACCCCCCTAGGCAGACCCTACGAGCAGTACTTC. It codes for CASTPLGRPYEQYF.

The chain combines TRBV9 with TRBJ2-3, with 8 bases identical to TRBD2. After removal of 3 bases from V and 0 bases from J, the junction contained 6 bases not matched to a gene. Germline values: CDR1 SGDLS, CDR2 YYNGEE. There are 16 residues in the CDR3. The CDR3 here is CASSGYSGESTDTQYF. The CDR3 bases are TGTGCCAGCAGCGGCTATAGCGGGGAAAGCACAGATACGCAGTATTTT.

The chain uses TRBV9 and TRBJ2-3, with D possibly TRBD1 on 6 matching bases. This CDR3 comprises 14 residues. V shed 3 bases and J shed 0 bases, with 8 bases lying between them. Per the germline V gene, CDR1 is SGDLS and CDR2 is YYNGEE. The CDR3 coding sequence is TGTGCCAGCAGCGGGACAGAGAGCACAGATACGCAGTATTTT. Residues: CASSGTESTDTQYF.

This CDR3 reads CASSRGLGTEAFF. The CDR3 nucleotides read TGTGCCAGCAGCAGGGGGCTGGGAACTGAAGCTTTCTTT. This chain uses TRBV13 with TRBJ1-1, with TRBD1 identical over 7 bases. The CDR3 extends over 13 amino acids. Unmatched junction bases numbered 5, after V lost 5 bases and J lost 5 bases. Looked up from germline, CDR1 is PRHDT and CDR2 is FYEKMQ (reference sequence).

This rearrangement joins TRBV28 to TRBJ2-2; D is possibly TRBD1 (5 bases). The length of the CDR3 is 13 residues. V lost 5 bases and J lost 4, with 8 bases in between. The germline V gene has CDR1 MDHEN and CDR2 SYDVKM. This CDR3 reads CASSPRVTGELFF. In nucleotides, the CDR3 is TGTGCCAGCAGTCCCAGGGTCACCGGGGAGCTGTTTTTT.

CDR3 bases: TGTGCCAGCAGCTTAGTCTCTCTCTACGAGCAGTACTTC. Amino acids: CASSLVSLYEQYF. The rearrangement uses TRBV7-8 and TRBJ2-7, with D uncertain. V was clipped by 1 base and J by 3 bases, with 7 bases between them. The CDR3 has 13 amino acids. Germline values: CDR1 SGHVS, CDR2 FQNEAQ.

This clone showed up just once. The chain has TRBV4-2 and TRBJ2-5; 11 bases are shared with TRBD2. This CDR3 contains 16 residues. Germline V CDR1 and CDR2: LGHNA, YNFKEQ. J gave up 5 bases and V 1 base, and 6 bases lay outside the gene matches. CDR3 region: CASSQAPGLAAETQYF. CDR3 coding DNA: TGTGCCAGCAGCCAAGCTCCGGGACTAGCGGCCGAGACCCAGTACTTC.